The T cell receptor beta chain under discussion was sequenced for a study of blood T cell repertoires in COVID-19. About the research overall: The cDNA or gDNA used as material had been derived from T cells, B-cell-depleted T cells, or PBMCs.

Trimming took 2 bases from V and 4 from J, leaving 17 bases between them. Per the germline V gene, CDR1 is SNHLY and CDR2 is FYNNEI. CDR3 length equals 16 residues. This clone was seen a single time. Sequencing used immunoSEQ multiplex PCR; TCRdb keeps in-frame clones, though not all of them. This table has 250,000 to 400,000 clones, approximately 89% appearing once. This TCR was recovered from a woman aged 25 to 39 who had recovered from COVID-19. Sequenced input: PBMCs or T cells enriched from blood (not recorded which). J is TRBJ1-1 and V is TRBV2, with D unclear. CDR3 sequence (DNA): TGTGCCAGCAGTGAAAAGTTCGGAGGTTACGGCACTGAAGCTTTCTTT. This translates into CASSEKFGGYGTEAFF.